The entry below gives a single T cell receptor beta chain sequence along with its context. In this sample, this clonotype turned up a few times. What this receptor recognizes is not known. It has no much larger one-base neighbor in the sample; base qualities were not kept. V loses 8 bases of germline sequence and J loses 4 bases, and the interval between the two ends is 20 bases. From a lookup of the germline V gene, CDR1 and CDR2 are LGHNT and FRNRAP. From its cysteine to its phenylalanine, the CDR3 spans 15 amino acids. Just CDR3 DNA is preserved here, 45 bases in frame from base 1. The library was generated by 5' RACE. Reads for this sample came from an Illumina HiSeq 2000. Template switching added a universal primer binding site, and the final cDNA carried a unique molecular identifier that allowed TCR cDNA molecules to be counted accurately. Specific primers in the conserved constant-segment region were used to synthesize first-strand cDNA for the TCR alpha and beta chains. To control for contamination, every cDNA library carried two barcodes: a SMART-Mk sample barcode plus Illumina barcodes. TruSeq adapter sequences along with Illumina sample barcodes were introduced in two successive PCR steps. TCR alpha and beta cDNA libraries were sequenced on the Illumina HiSeq platform with custom primers. Per the original workflow: MiGEC processed the raw reads to extract unique molecular identifiers, while MiXCR was used to determine the CDR3 positions. For each individual, recombination models were inferred using an EM algorithm with the repgenHMM and IGoR tools. The analysis of shared clonotypes was done with the tcR package in R, with sharing normalized by the product of cloneset sizes. To study raw recombination free of thymic and clonal selection effects, out-of-frame nonproductive sequences were analyzed. Clones were called with MiXCR by TCRdb after fastp trimmed the public reads at Q25, and only in-frame beta chains were retained. Records with the same CDR3 protein are collapsed into one entry carrying the most frequent genes and DNA. These V and J calls originate from TCRdb's pipeline instead of the authors' own analysis. Recorded for this sample are 1.5 million to 2 million distinct CDR3 sequences; roughly a third of them occurred a single time. Around 0.3% of the sample lies in the top ten.

This sample was included in a study of identical twins (dated by TCRdb to 2015 to 2016). Regarding the research as a whole: The study deep-sequenced TCR alpha and beta repertoires from monozygotic twins, unrelated adults of various ages and cord blood to test whether fetal clonotypes persist. Replicate twin experiments were performed at different times using different library preparation protocols to rule out contamination. Results the study describes overall, beyond this receptor: Recombination models systematically underestimated out-of-frame TCR alpha sharing in monozygotic twins but agreed with sharing between unrelated individuals. Zero-insertion analyses could be partly confounded by invariant T cells such as MAIT and iNKT, although diverse VJ usage argued against such confounding for most clonotypes. A weaker excess of twin sharing was found in beta out-of-frame sequences because the signal-to-noise ratio was lowered by fewer shared sequences. Compared with coincidental sharing between unrelated individuals, an excess of low generation-probability sequences was observed among out-of-frame TCR alpha sequences shared between twins. Because the same donors could not be followed over many years, conclusions were based on cross-sectional statistical analysis. Abundant cord blood beta clonotypes carried fewer insertions; young adult naive repertoires showed a weaker similar trend, while memory repertoires showed none.

Every donor in the study was a healthy Caucasian. Specimen: cord blood. The receptor's source is a newborn girl in good health. The receptor chain draws on TRBV12-5 and TRBJ1-1; the D segment could be TRBD1, given 6 matching bases. Here the CDR3 is given as CASKETGTYSTEAFF. The DNA reads TGTGCTAGTAAAGAAACCGGGACATATAGCACTGAAGCTTTCTTT.